The 26 T cell receptor beta chains below were found in one sample sequenced in a study of T-cell reconstitution after alpha-beta-depleted transplantation in children. Unique molecular identifiers were incorporated into the prepared TCRbeta library. TCRdb reanalysed the PCR reads using MiXCR and keeps one entry per CDR3 protein. Of approximately 1,000,000 distinct CDR3 sequences listed, about 30% are singletons. The sequencing used PBMCs, mostly from graft donor cells, collected 360 days after TCRalphabeta/CD19-depleted stem cell transplant. The source of these receptors is a boy younger than two who had a stem cell transplant for SCID, so the T cells may come from the graft donor.

The chain recombines TRBV12-5 with TRBJ2-3; D call uncertain. V lost 1 base, J lost 2 bases, and 4 bases lay in between. This CDR3 spans 13 amino acids. Germline CDR1 and CDR2: LGHNT and FRNRAP. The CDR3 DNA sequence: TGTGCTAGTGGTTTGGCCTACACAGATACGCAGTATTTT. Amino acid sequence: CASGLAYTDTQYF.

The sample holds a few counts of this clonotype. The rearrangement uses TRBV5-1 and TRBJ2-3; 9 positions agree with TRBD1. Germline CDR1 and CDR2: SGHRS and YFSETQ. The V and J ends lost 4 bases and 5 bases, in that order; junction bases with no gene match: 8. The CDR3 spans 15 residues. The CDR3 bases are TGCGCCAGCAGCGTCGACAGGGGGAGCGGAGATACGCAGTATTTT. It encodes CASSVDRGSGDTQYF.

This chain connects TRBV20-1 to TRBJ2-1; the D is unclear. Germline CDR1 reads DFQATT; CDR2 reads SNEGSKA (reference sequence). The CDR3 contains 11 residues. The ends were cut back, 3 bases at V and 9 bases at J, with 9 bases in the middle. CDR3 residues: CSARLGAEQFF. The CDR3 bases are TGCAGTGCTAGGCTGGGTGCTGAGCAGTTCTTC.

The rearrangement joins TRBV12-3 or TRBV12-4 to TRBJ1-5; TRBD1 agrees at 7 bases. V lost 5 bases and J lost 6; bases outside the gene matches: 7. CDR3 length: 14 residues. This CDR3 is CASSKDRAPQPQHF. The CDR3 DNA is TGTGCCAGCAGTAAAGACAGGGCTCCTCAGCCCCAGCATTTT.

This clonotype showed up just a few times. The chain has TRBV7-2 and TRBJ2-1; 9 bases are a match to TRBD2. V was clipped by 2 bases and J by 4 bases; unmatched bases: 6. CDR1 and CDR2 (germline): SGHTA, FQGNSA. The CDR3 runs to 16 residues. The CDR3 region is CASSLRGGLAYNEQFF. Written as DNA, the CDR3 is TGTGCCAGCAGCTTAAGGGGCGGACTAGCGTACAATGAGCAGTTCTTC.

The gene calls are TRBV4-1 and TRBJ2-4; D possibly corresponds to TRBD2 (5 bases). Germline CDR1 reads MGHRA; CDR2 reads YSYEKL. The CDR3 is 15 amino acids. The germline V and J ends were trimmed by 0 bases and 0 bases, with 6 bases remaining between them. The CDR3 DNA reads TGCGCCAGCAGCCAAGAACTAGGAGCCAAAAACATTCAGTACTTC. Amino acid sequence: CASSQELGAKNIQYF.

This clonotype was found a few times. V gene TRBV20-1 combines with J gene TRBJ2-3; D perhaps matches TRBD2 (5 bases). V lost 5 bases and J lost 1, with 16 bases in between. CDR1 and CDR2 (germline): DFQATT, SNEGSKA (reference sequence). The CDR3 totals 15 residues. The chain's CDR3 is CSAFYGLGGTDTQYF. For the CDR3, the DNA is TGCAGTGCTTTCTACGGACTGGGCGGCACAGATACGCAGTATTTT.

The chain uses TRBV10-3 and TRBJ2-1, with D uncertain. V lost 0 bases, J lost 3 bases, and 15 bases lay in between. The CDR3 totals 17 residues. The V gene's germline CDR1 is ENHRY and CDR2 SYGVKD. The CDR3 spells CAISESTQIIYYNEQFF. In nucleotides, the CDR3 is TGTGCCATCAGTGAGTCGACCCAGATCATCTACTACAATGAGCAGTTCTTC.

A single count supports this clonotype. V is TRBV7-3 and J is TRBJ2-3; 10 bases align to TRBD2. Germline lookup yields CDR1 SGHTA and CDR2 FQGTGA. This CDR3 contains 17 residues. The V gene end was trimmed by 2 bases and the J gene end by 6 bases; junction bases not matched to a gene: 11. The CDR3 here is CASSLRPPLAGDDTQYF. The CDR3, as DNA: TGTGCCAGCAGCTTACGGCCCCCGCTAGCGGGGGACGATACGCAGTATTTT.

This clonotype was observed a handful of times. The chain uses TRBV12-3 or TRBV12-4 and TRBJ1-6; 7 bases fit TRBD1. V lost 3 bases to trimming and J lost 6 bases; unmatched junction nucleotides: 5. This CDR3 has 15 residues. CDR3 nucleotide sequence: TGTGCCAGCAGTTTTGCAGGGGGTGCTAATTCACCCCTCCACTTT. Translated, it gives CASSFAGGANSPLHF.

This clonotype was seen ten or more times. The chain carries TRBV3-1 and TRBJ2-2, with 8 bases aligning to TRBD1. Trimming at V came to 5 bases and at J to 4 bases, leaving 9 bases not matched to a gene. There are 16 residues in the CDR3. Germline V gene data show CDR1 as LGHDT and CDR2 as YNNKEL (reference sequence). This CDR3 is CASSSRTGSATGELFF. CDR3 bases: TGTGCCAGCAGCTCACGGACAGGGTCGGCCACCGGGGAGCTGTTTTTT.

The V call is TRBV4-1, the J call TRBJ2-5; 8 bases map to TRBD2. CDR1 MGHRA and CDR2 YSYEKL come from the germline V gene. The CDR3 spans 15 residues. V trimming: 1 base; J trimming: 4 bases; junction bases outside the gene matches: 5. The CDR3 nucleotides read TGCGCCAGCAGCCAAGGAGCGGGGGTAGGAGAGACCCAGTACTTC. As protein: CASSQGAGVGETQYF.

This clonotype was observed a few times. This chain uses TRBV2 with TRBJ2-3; either TRBD1 or TRBD2 may supply D (5 bases each). Trimming removed 1 base at V and 2 bases at J, with 13 bases between. This CDR3 comprises 16 residues. Germline values: CDR1 SNHLY, CDR2 FYNNEI. The CDR3: CASSEGGFYPTDTQYF. For the CDR3, the DNA is TGTGCCAGCAGTGAAGGGGGGTTCTATCCCACAGATACGCAGTATTTT.

This clonotype has just a few counts. The V and J genes are TRBV12-3 or TRBV12-4 and TRBJ2-2; the match to TRBD2 covers 8 bases. J was trimmed by 3 bases and V by 5 bases; bases with no gene match: 5. The CDR3 sequence is 15 residues long. CDR3 region: CASSRSGGHTGELFF. CDR3 DNA sequence: TGTGCCAGCAGTAGGTCGGGGGGGCACACCGGGGAGCTGTTTTTT.

CDR3 DNA: TGTGCCAGCAGCTTTGACAGGGTTAACGAGCAGTACGTC. Translated, it gives CASSFDRVNEQYV. The chain combines TRBV7-2 with TRBJ2-7, with 7 bases aligning to TRBD1. Germline CDR1 and CDR2: SGHTA and FQGNSA. CDR3 size: 13 residues. The V segment lost 3 bases and the J segment 5 bases; nucleotides outside the gene matches: 4.

As for this clonotype: Relative to the germline gene, one junction end is altered; a read error may explain this. The chain recombines TRBV6-1 with TRBJ2-1; D tentatively fits TRBD1 or TRBD2 (6 bases each). The CDR3 sequence is 13 residues long. Germline V lookup: CDR1 MNHNS, CDR2 SASEGT. CDR3 bases: TGTGCCAGCACCAAGGGGGGATACAATGGGCAGTTCTTC. Translated, it gives CASTKGGYNGQFF.

The chain couples TRBV7-9 to TRBJ2-7, with TRBD1 matching over 9 bases. J lost 5 bases, V lost 4 bases, and 6 bases had no gene match. The CDR3 covers 14 residues. CDR1 is SEHNR, CDR2 FQNEAQ, per germline (reference sequence). CDR3 protein: CASSSSGTGNEQYF. The CDR3 region has the DNA TGTGCCAGCAGCTCCTCCGGGACAGGGAACGAGCAGTACTTC.

This clonotype has only a few counts. The genes are TRBV20-1 and TRBJ2-7; D is perhaps TRBD1 (6 bases). The CDR3 covers 14 residues. V was trimmed by 5 bases and J by 2 bases, leaving 16 bases between them. Germline V gene data show CDR1 as DFQATT and CDR2 as SNEGSKA (reference sequence). Here the CDR3 reads CSAVGDTMPYEQYF. CDR3 sequence (DNA): TGCAGTGCTGTAGGGGACACGATGCCCTACGAGCAGTACTTC.

The DNA of the CDR3 is TGTGCCAGCAGTGGCGCCGGGACAGGGAAGTACGAGCAGTACTTC. It translates to CASSGAGTGKYEQYF. This rearrangement joins TRBV25-1 to TRBJ2-7; TRBD1 matches 9 bases. CDR1 is MGHDK, CDR2 SYGVNS, per germline. Trimming removed 4 bases from V and 4 bases from J; junction bases left unmatched: 8. The CDR3 covers 15 residues.

This clonotype came up a few times. V gene TRBV6-5 combines with J gene TRBJ1-2; tentatively, D is TRBD1 (6 bases). The CDR3 covers 15 residues. CDR1 MNHEY and CDR2 SVGAGI come from the germline V gene. Trimming removed 4 bases from V and 8 bases from J, with 20 bases in between. The CDR3 protein is CASSLWTDNLSGYTF. The CDR3 DNA reads as TGTGCCAGCAGTTTATGGACAGATAACCTATCCGGCTACACCTTC.

The J gene is TRBJ2-1, the V gene TRBV12-3 or TRBV12-4; D remains ambiguous. Trimming removed 10 bases from V and 6 bases from J, with 13 bases in between. The CDR3 is 12 residues long. The DNA for the CDR3 is TGTGCCACTTCGACCAGAGGCAATGAGCAGTTCTTC. Its translation is CATSTRGNEQFF.

This chain joins TRBV5-5 and TRBJ2-1, with D hard to call. With 1 base removed from V and 8 bases from J, the gap between germline ends came to 16 bases. The CDR3 has 15 amino acids. Looked up from germline, CDR1 is SGHKS and CDR2 is YYEKEE (reference sequence). The CDR3 nucleotides are TGTGCCAGCAGCTTGATTGCGAGACCACTCGATGAGCAGTTCTTC. Its translation is CASSLIARPLDEQFF.

The V gene is TRBV3-1, the J gene TRBJ2-7, with 8 nucleotides matching TRBD2. The CDR3 contains 16 residues. Per the germline V gene, CDR1 is LGHDT and CDR2 is YNNKEL (reference sequence). V gave up 5 bases and J gave up 6 bases; unmatched junction bases: 15. The CDR3 is CASSSGSGTRFREQYF. The CDR3 coding sequence is TGTGCCAGCAGCTCTGGATCCGGGACTAGGTTTCGCGAGCAGTACTTC.

The chain recombines TRBV7-2 with TRBJ2-7, with D perhaps matching TRBD1 or TRBD2 (5 bases each). Trimming shortened V by 1 base and J by 4 bases, and 17 bases separated the two germline ends. The CDR3 consists of 16 residues. Germline V gene sequence: CDR1 SGHTA, CDR2 FQGNSA. The CDR3: CASSLVGRQGGYEQYF. As DNA, the CDR3 is TGTGCCAGCAGCTTAGTAGGCAGGCAGGGCGGGTACGAGCAGTACTTC.

The rearrangement joins TRBV7-3 to TRBJ1-5; D might be TRBD1 (5 bases). V dropped 1 base and J dropped 5 bases, with 18 bases sitting between them. Germline V gene lookup returns CDR1 SGHTA and CDR2 FQGTGA. The CDR3 is 17 amino acids. Written as DNA, the CDR3 is TGTGCCAGCAGCTTAAGTGGCAGCCTCAAGGGGCATCAGCCCCAGCATTTT. As protein: CASSLSGSLKGHQPQHF.

Here the CDR3 reads CASSHLRTGVSYEQYF. The CDR3 nucleotides are TGCGCCAGCAGCCATCTCCGCACGGGGGTTTCCTACGAGCAGTACTTC. The J gene is TRBJ2-7, the V gene TRBV4-1, with D possibly TRBD2 on 6 matching bases. Germline CDR1 reads MGHRA; CDR2 reads YSYEKL. V lost 3 bases, J lost 1 base, and 16 bases lay in between. This CDR3 comprises 16 residues.